The 13 T cell receptor beta chains reported below all come from one sample, sequenced in a study of spatial heterogeneity in lung cancer. Time point in this sample: sample taken at primary tumor resection. TCRdb independently ran MiXCR on the 5' RACE reads; one entry per CDR3 protein. The table lists around 41,000 distinct CDR3 sequences, 6.8% of them singletons. This specimen consisted of PBMCs, obtained at surgery. These receptors came from a female donor with early-stage non-small cell lung cancer.

The gene calls are TRBV20-1 and TRBJ2-1, with TRBD2 matching 9 bases. The CDR3 sequence is 16 residues long. V lost 5 bases to trimming and J lost 3 bases; unmatched junction nucleotides: 11. Looked up from germline, CDR1 is DFQATT and CDR2 is SNEGSKA (reference sequence). The CDR3 protein is CSAPRGGATGYNEQFF. DNA for the CDR3: TGCAGTGCTCCGCGCGGGGGGGCAACCGGCTACAATGAGCAGTTCTTC.

The chain combines TRBV20-1 with TRBJ1-6; 10 bases fit TRBD1. Unmatched junction bases numbered 3, after V lost 2 bases and J lost 8 bases. The CDR3 extends over 14 amino acids. Per germline, CDR1 DFQATT and CDR2 SNEGSKA (reference sequence). CDR3 protein: CSARSGTGDSPLHF. The CDR3, as DNA: TGCAGTGCTAGATCCGGGACAGGGGATTCACCCCTCCACTTT.

In its sample, this clonotype was seen many times. The DNA for the CDR3 is TGTGCCAGCAGCCACTGGGCTGCGCCCTACAATGAGCAGTTCTTC. Encoded protein: CASSHWAAPYNEQFF. J is TRBJ2-1 and V is TRBV3-1; D ambiguous. CDR3 size: 15 residues. Trimming removed 3 bases from V and 2 bases from J, with 11 bases in between. Germline assignment: CDR1 LGHDT and CDR2 YNNKEL (reference sequence).

This clonotype has a handful of counts. The chain combines TRBV6-5 with TRBJ1-5, with D possibly being TRBD1 (6 bases). The CDR3 loop spans 14 amino acids. The germline CDR1 and CDR2 sequences are MNHEY and SVGAGI. V gave up 5 bases and J gave up 4 bases, with 12 bases separating them. CDR3 bases: TGTGCCAGCAGTCGGACAGTACAAAATCAGCCCCAGCATTTT. Translation: CASSRTVQNQPQHF.

At least ten counts were recorded for this clonotype. The chain is built from TRBV2 and TRBJ2-7; D may be TRBD1 (7 bases). Germline values: CDR1 SNHLY, CDR2 FYNNEI. The CDR3 loop spans 14 amino acids. The V gene lost 6 bases and the J gene lost 5 bases, with 17 bases spanning the gap. DNA for the CDR3: TGTGCCAGCAGGGTCCAGGGGGGTATCAACGAGCAGTACTTC. Translation gives CASRVQGGINEQYF.

The table lists this clonotype with a few counts. The rearrangement uses TRBV3-1 and TRBJ1-1, with D possibly TRBD1 on 5 matching bases. This CDR3 has 16 residues. Deletions cut 0 bases from V and 3 bases from J, with 14 bases between. The V gene's germline CDR1 is LGHDT and CDR2 YNNKEL (reference sequence). This CDR3 is CASSQDPVQGDTEAFF. The CDR3, as DNA: TGTGCCAGCAGCCAAGATCCCGTCCAGGGAGACACTGAAGCTTTCTTT.

V is TRBV6-2 or TRBV6-3 and J is TRBJ2-2; D unresolved. Between the trimmed V and J ends, which lost 8 bases and 7 bases, there was a span of 5 bases. The CDR3 has 10 amino acids. CDR1 and CDR2 (germline): MNHEY, SVGEGT. The CDR3 protein is CASRDGELFF. Written as DNA, the CDR3 is TGTGCCAGCCGCGACGGGGAGCTGTTTTTT.

The chain links TRBV5-1 to TRBJ2-7; TRBD1 is a possible D gene (6 bases). The V gene lost 0 bases and the J gene lost 2 bases, with 12 bases spanning the gap. Per the germline V gene, CDR1 is SGHRS and CDR2 is YFSETQ. The CDR3 is 15 amino acids. The CDR3 DNA follows: TGCGCCAGCAGCTTGGAGGCCAGGGGTCCCTACGAGCAGTACTTC. Protein sequence: CASSLEARGPYEQYF. Complete variable domain (other parts from reference TRBV5-1 and TRBJ2-7): KAGVTQTPRYLIKTRGQQVTLSCSPISGHRSVSWYQQTPGQGLQFLFEYFSETQRNKGNFPGRFSGRQFSNSRSEMNVSTLELGDSALYLCASSLEARGPYEQYFGPGTRLTVT.

This clonotype was recorded many times. The chain is built from TRBV19 and TRBJ2-3, with a possible D match to TRBD2 (5 bases). Germline CDR1 and CDR2: LNHDA and SQIVND (reference sequence). This CDR3 contains 14 residues. V dropped 4 bases and J dropped 2 bases, with 10 bases sitting between them. In DNA, the CDR3 is TGTGCCAGTAGTACAAAGGGAGACACAGATACGCAGTATTTT. As protein: CASSTKGDTDTQYF.

This clonotype was observed at least ten times. The gene calls are TRBV4-2 and TRBJ2-3, with 11 bases matching TRBD2. The CDR3 is 18 amino acids. The germline gives CDR1 LGHNA, CDR2 YNFKEQ. V lost 0 bases to trimming and J lost 2 bases; unmatched junction nucleotides: 7. The chain's CDR3 is CASSQDPTSGANTDTQYF. Written as DNA, the CDR3 is TGTGCCAGCAGCCAAGATCCGACTAGCGGGGCTAACACAGATACGCAGTATTTT.

This clonotype was recorded many times. CDR3 coding DNA: TGTGCCAGCAGCCCCCAGTCCACTGAAGCTTTCTTT. Residues: CASSPQSTEAFF. This rearrangement joins TRBV7-9 to TRBJ1-1; D unresolved. The germline CDR1 and CDR2 sequences are SEHNR and FQNEAQ (reference sequence). V lost 5 bases to trimming and J lost 4 bases, with 8 bases between them. The CDR3 extends over 12 amino acids.

The chain combines TRBV6-2 or TRBV6-3 with TRBJ2-5, with 10 bases identical to TRBD1. With V trimmed by 0 bases and J by 4 bases, 2 bases remained unmatched. There are 15 residues in the CDR3. The germline V gene has CDR1 MNHEY and CDR2 SVGEGT. The CDR3 nucleotides are TGTGCCAGCAGTTACTCGAGACAGGGGGCAGAGACCCAGTACTTC. Translated: CASSYSRQGAETQYF.

In its sample, this clonotype was seen many times. This chain connects TRBV5-1 to TRBJ2-3; the match to TRBD1 covers 9 bases. Germline loops: CDR1 SGHRS, CDR2 YFSETQ. The length of the CDR3 is 15 residues. The V segment lost 4 bases and the J segment 1 base; nucleotides outside the gene matches: 4. The CDR3 sequence: CASSGTGSGTDTQYF. The CDR3 DNA reads as TGCGCCAGCAGCGGGACAGGGTCCGGCACAGATACGCAGTATTTT. The full variable domain, in which reference TRBV5-1 and TRBJ2-3 provide the parts outside the CDR3, is KAGVTQTPRYLIKTRGQQVTLSCSPISGHRSVSWYQQTPGQGLQFLFEYFSETQRNKGNFPGRFSGRQFSNSRSEMNVSTLELGDSALYLCASSGTGSGTDTQYFGPGTRLTVL.